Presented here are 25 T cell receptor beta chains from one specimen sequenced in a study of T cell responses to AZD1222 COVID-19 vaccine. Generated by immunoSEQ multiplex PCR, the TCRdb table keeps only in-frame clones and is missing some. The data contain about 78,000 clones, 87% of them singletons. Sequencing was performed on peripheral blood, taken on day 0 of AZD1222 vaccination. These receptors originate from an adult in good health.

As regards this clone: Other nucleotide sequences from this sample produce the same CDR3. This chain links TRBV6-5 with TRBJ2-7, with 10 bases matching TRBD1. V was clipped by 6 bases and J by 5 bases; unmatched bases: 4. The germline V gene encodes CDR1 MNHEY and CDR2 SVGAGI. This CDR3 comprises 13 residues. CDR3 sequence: CASSRDRGHEQYF. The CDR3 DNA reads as TGTGCCAGCAGCAGGGACAGGGGTCACGAGCAGTACTTC.

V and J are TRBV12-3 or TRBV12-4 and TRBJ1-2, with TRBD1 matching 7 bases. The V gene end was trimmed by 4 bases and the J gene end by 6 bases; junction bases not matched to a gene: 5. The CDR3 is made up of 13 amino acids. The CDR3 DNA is TGTGCCAGCAGTTGGACAGGCAAGGATGGCTACACCTTC. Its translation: CASSWTGKDGYTF.

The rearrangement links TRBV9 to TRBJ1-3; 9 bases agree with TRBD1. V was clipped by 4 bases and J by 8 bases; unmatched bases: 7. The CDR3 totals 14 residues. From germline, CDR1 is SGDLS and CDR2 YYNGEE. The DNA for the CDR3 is TGTGCCAGCAGCCGGGACAGGGTGATGGACACCATATATTTT. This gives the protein CASSRDRVMDTIYF.

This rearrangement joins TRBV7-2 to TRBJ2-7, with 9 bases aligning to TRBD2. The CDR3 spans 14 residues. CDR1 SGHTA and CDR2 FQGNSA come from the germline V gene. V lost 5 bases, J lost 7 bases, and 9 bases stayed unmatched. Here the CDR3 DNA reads TGTGCCAGCAGCCGTAGCGGGAGCGCGAAAGAGCAGTACTTC. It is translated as CASSRSGSAKEQYF.

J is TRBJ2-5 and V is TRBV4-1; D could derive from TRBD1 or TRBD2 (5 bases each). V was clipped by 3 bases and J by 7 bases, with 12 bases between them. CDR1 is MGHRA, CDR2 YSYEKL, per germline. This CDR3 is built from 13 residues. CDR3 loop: CASSQRTGGTQYF. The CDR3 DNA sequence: TGCGCCAGCAGCCAGCGGACTGGGGGGACCCAGTACTTC.

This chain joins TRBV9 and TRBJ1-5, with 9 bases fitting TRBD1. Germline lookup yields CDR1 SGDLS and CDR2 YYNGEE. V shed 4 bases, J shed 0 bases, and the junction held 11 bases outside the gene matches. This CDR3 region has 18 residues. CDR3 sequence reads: CASSPRPPDRGSNQPQHF. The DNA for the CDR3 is TGTGCCAGCAGCCCTAGACCCCCGGACAGGGGTAGCAATCAGCCCCAGCATTTT.

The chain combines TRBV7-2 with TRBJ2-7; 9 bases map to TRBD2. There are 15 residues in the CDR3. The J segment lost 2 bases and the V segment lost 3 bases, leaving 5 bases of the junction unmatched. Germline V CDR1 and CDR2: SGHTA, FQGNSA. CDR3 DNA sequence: TGTGCCAGCAGCTTCCAGGCTAGCGGGACCTACGAGCAGTACTTC. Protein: CASSFQASGTYEQYF. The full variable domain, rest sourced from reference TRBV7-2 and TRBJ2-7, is GAGVSQSPSNKVTEKGKDVELRCDPISGHTALYWYRQSLGQGLEFLIYFQGNSAPDKSGLPSDRFSAERTGGSVSTLTIQRTQQEDSAVYLCASSFQASGTYEQYFGPGTRLTVT.

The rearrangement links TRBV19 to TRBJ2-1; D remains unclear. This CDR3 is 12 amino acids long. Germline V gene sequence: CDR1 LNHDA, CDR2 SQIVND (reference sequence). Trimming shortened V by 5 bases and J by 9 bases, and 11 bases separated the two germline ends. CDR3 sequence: CASSSRAFEQFF. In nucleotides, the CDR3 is TGTGCCAGTAGTTCGCGAGCGTTTGAGCAGTTCTTC.

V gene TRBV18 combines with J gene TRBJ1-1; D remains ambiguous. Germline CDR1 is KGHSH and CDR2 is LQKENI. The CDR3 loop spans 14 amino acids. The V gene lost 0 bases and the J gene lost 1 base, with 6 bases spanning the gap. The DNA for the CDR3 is TGTGCCAGCTCACCACCGACGGGGAACACTGAAGCTTTCTTT. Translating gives CASSPPTGNTEAFF.

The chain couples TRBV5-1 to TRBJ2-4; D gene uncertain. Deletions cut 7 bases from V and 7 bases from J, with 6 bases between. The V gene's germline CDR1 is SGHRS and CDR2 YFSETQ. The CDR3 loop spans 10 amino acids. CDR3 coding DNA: TGCGCCAGCTTAATGAACATTCAGTACTTC. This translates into CASLMNIQYF.

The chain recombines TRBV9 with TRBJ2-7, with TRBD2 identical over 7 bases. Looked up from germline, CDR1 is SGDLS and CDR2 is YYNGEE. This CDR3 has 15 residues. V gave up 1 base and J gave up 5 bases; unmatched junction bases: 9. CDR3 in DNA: TGTGCCAGCAGCGTAATGGGAGGGCCATTGGACGAGCAGTACTTC. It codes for CASSVMGGPLDEQYF.

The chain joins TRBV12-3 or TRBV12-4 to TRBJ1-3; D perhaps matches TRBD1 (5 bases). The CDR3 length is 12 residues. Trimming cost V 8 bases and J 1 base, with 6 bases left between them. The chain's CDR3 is CASQGSGNTIYF. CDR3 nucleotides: TGTGCCAGCCAGGGTTCTGGAAACACCATATATTTT.

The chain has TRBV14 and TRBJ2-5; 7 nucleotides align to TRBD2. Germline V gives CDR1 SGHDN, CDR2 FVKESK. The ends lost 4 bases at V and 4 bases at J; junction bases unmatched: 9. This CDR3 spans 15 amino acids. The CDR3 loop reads CASSRGLGFRETQYF. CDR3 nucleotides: TGTGCCAGCAGCCGCGGACTAGGGTTTCGAGAGACCCAGTACTTC.

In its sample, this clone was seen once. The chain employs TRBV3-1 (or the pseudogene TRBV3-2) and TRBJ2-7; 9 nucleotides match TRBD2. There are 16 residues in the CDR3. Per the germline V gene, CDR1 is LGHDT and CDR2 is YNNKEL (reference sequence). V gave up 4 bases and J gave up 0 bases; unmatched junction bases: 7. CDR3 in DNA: TGTGCCAGCAGCCTCCTAGCGGGGACAGCCTCCTACGAGCAGTACTTC. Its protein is CASSLLAGTASYEQYF.

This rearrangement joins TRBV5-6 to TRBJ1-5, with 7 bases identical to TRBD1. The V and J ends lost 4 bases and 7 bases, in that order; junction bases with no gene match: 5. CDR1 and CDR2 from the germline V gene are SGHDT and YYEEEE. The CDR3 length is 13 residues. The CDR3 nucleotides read TGTGCCAGCAGCGCCGGGACAGACCAGCCCCAGCATTTT. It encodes CASSAGTDQPQHF.

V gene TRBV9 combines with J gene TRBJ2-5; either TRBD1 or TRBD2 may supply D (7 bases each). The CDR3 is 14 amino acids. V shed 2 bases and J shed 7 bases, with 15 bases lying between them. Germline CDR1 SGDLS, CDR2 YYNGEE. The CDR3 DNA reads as TGTGCCAGCAGCGTCGCGGGAGAGGGGGCGACCCAGTACTTC. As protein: CASSVAGEGATQYF. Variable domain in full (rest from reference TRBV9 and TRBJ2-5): DSGVTQTPKHLITATGQRVTLRCSPRSGDLSVYWYQQSLDQGLQFLIQYYNGEERAKGNILERFSAQQFPDLHSELNLSSLELGDSALYFCASSVAGEGATQYFGPGTRLLVL.

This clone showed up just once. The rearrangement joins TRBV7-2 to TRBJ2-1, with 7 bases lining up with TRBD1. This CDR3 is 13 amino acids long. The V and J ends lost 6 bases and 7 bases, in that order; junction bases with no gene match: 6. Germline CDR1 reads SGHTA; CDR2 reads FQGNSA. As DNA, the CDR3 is TGTGCCAGCAGTCCAGGGGGTAGAAATGAGCAGTTCTTC. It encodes CASSPGGRNEQFF.

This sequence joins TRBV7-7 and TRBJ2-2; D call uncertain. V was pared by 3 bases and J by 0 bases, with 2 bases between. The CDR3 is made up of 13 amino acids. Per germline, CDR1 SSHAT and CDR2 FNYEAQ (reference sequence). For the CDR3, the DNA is TGTGCCAGCAGCTTCACGAACACCGGGGAGCTGTTTTTT. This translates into CASSFTNTGELFF.

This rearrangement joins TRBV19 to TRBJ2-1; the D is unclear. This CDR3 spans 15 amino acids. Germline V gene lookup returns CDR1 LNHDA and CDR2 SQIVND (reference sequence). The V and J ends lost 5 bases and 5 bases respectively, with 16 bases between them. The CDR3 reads CASSVNSASNNEQFF. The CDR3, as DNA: TGTGCCAGTAGTGTCAACTCCGCCAGTAACAATGAGCAGTTCTTC. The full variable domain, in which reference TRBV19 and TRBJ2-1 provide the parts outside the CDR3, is DGGITQSPKYLFRKEGQNVTLSCEQNLNHDAMYWYRQDPGQGLRLIYYSQIVNDFQKGDIAEGYSVSREKKESFPLTVTSAQKNPTAFYLCASSVNSASNNEQFFGPGTRLTVL.

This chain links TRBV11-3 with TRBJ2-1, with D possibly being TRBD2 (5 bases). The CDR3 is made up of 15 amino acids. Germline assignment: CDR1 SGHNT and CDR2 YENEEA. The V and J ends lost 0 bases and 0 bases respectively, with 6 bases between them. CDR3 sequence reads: CASSLDGNSYNEQFF. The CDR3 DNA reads TGTGCCAGCAGCTTAGACGGGAACTCCTACAATGAGCAGTTCTTC.

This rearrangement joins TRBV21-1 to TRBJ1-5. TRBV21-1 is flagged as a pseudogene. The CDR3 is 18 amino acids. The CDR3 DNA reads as TGTGCCAGAAGGCACCCAAACCGTGCCCCGGGGGTCGATCAGCCCCAGCATTTT. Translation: CARRHPNRAPGVDQPQHF.

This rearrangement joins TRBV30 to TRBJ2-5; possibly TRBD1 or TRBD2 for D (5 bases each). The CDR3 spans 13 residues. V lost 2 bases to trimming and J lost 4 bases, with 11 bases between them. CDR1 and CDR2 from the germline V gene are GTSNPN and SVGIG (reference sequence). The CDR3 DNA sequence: TGTGCCTGGAGTTGGGGGACCAGAGAGACCCAGTACTTC. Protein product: CAWSWGTRETQYF.

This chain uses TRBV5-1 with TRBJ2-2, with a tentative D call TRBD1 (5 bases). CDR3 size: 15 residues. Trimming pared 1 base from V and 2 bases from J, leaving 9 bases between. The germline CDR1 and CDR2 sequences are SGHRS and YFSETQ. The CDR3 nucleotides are TGCGCCAGCAGCTTGTTGGGGCCCAACACCGGGGAGCTGTTTTTT. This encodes CASSLLGPNTGELFF.

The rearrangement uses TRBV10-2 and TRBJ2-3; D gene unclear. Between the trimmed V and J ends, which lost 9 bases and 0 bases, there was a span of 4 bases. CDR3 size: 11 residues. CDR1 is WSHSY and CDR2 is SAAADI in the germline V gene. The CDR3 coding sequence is TGCGCCAGTCGGAGCACAGATACGCAGTATTTT. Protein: CASRSTDTQYF.

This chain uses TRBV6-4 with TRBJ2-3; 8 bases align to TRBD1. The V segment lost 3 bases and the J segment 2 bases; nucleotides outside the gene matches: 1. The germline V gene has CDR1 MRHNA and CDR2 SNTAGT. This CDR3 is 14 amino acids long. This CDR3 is CASSEQGDTDTQYF. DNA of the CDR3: TGTGCCAGCAGTGAACAGGGGGACACAGATACGCAGTATTTT.